Listed below are T cell receptor beta chains from one sample, sequenced in a study of CD8 T cells in ankylosing spondylitis. Via MiXCR, TCRdb re-called the 5' RACE reads, giving one row per CDR3 protein. The table shows roughly 280,000 distinct CDR3 sequences, with about 20% occurring only once. Sequenced: blood, either unsorted or a sorted T cell fraction (not recorded which). The receptor source for this set is a male donor with ankylosing spondylitis or in good health (not recorded which). CDR3s include the opening cysteine and the closing phenylalanine or tryptophan. Each record gives: V gene, D gene, clone size, J gene, CDR3 DNA, CDR3 protein. The D gene is left open where the match is weak. Where a row states a size, it is once, few, many or the class of an expanded clone; other rows omit it.

>TRBV12-3/TRBV12-4|NA|NA|TRBJ2-3
TGTGCCAGCCGGGGGCCTACTGCGGGGGCTAGCACAGATACGCAGTATTTT
CASRGPTAGASTDTQYF
>TRBV12-3/TRBV12-4|TRBD1|few|TRBJ1-1
TGTGCCAGCAGTTTGGAGGGGGCGACTGAAGCTTTCTTT
CASSLEGATEAFF
>TRBV20-1|NA|many|TRBJ1-1
TGCAGTGCTAGAGTTCCTGATGGCCATATTGCTGAAGCTTTCTTT
CSARVPDGHIAEAFF
>TRBV20-1|TRBD2|NA|TRBJ2-1
TGCAGTGCTAGTTCCTGGGCGGGGGGGCCTGATGAGCAGTTCTTC
CSASSWAGGPDEQFF
>TRBV12-3/TRBV12-4|TRBD1|NA|TRBJ1-5
TGTGCCAGCAGCCCAGGACGGACAGGGACAACCCAGCCCCAGCATTTT
CASSPGRTGTTQPQHF
>TRBV3-1|NA|many|TRBJ1-6
TGTGCCAGCAGCCTAGGGGCTGATAATTCACCCCTCCACTTT
CASSLGADNSPLHF
>TRBV6-1|TRBD1|many|TRBJ1-1
TGTGCCAGCAGTGAATGGCAGGGGGGCACTGAAGCTTTCTTT
CASSEWQGGTEAFF
>TRBV5-1|NA|NA|TRBJ2-3
TGCGCCAGCAGCTTGGTCTGGGATACGCAGTATTTT
CASSLVWDTQYF
>TRBV5-1|TRBD1|NA|TRBJ1-1
TGCGCCAGCAGCTTGGTAGGACAGGCCACTGAAGCTTTCTTT
CASSLVGQATEAFF
>TRBV27|NA|NA|TRBJ2-2
TGTGCCAGCAGCCCAAATTACGGGGCCACCGGGGAGCTGTTTTTT
CASSPNYGATGELFF
>TRBV10-3|TRBD2|many|TRBJ2-2
TGTGCCATCAGTGAAGGTGGACTAGCGGGGTTCGCGAACACCGGGGAGCTGTTTTTT
CAISEGGLAGFANTGELFF
>TRBV5-6|NA|many|TRBJ1-5
TGTGCCAGCAGCTTGGCCGGGGGTCGCGGTCAGCCCCAGCATTTT
CASSLAGGRGQPQHF
>TRBV5-5|NA|NA|TRBJ1-5
TGTGCCAGCAGCTTGAGGTCGGGGGATGGGATAGTTCAGCCCCAGCATTTT
CASSLRSGDGIVQPQHF
>TRBV2|NA|NA|TRBJ2-3
TGTGCCAGCAGGGCGACAGTCACTAGCACAGATACGCAGTATTTT
CASRATVTSTDTQYF
>TRBV5-1|TRBD1|few|TRBJ2-1
TGCGCCAGCAGCGGAAGGACAGGGGGAGGCGATGAGCAGTTCTTC
CASSGRTGGGDEQFF
>TRBV2|NA|few|TRBJ2-2
TGTGCCAGCAATAACAGGGCCACCGGGGAGCTGTTTTTT
CASNNRATGELFF
>TRBV2|TRBD2|NA|TRBJ2-2
TGTGCCAGCAGTGACGGCGGGAGGTCTACCGGGGAGCTGTTTTTT
CASSDGGRSTGELFF
>TRBV9|TRBD2|few|TRBJ2-5
TGTGCCAGCAGCTCCACAGCGGGACTAGCGTCTGAGACCCAGTACTTC
CASSSTAGLASETQYF
>TRBV4-1|NA|few|TRBJ1-1
TGCGCCAGCAGCCAAGATTGGGGGATGAACACTGAAGCTTTCTTT
CASSQDWGMNTEAFF
>TRBV27|NA|NA|TRBJ2-3
TGTGCCAGCCGCCCCCAGGGGCGGGATACGCAGTATTTT
CASRPQGRDTQYF
>TRBV20-1|NA|NA|TRBJ2-6
TGCAGTGCTAGAAACCAGGCTGGGGCCAACGTCCTGACTTTC
CSARNQAGANVLTF
>TRBV10-1|NA|NA|TRBJ2-5
TGCGCCAGCAGAGATGGGGGGAAAGAGACCCAGTACTTC
CASRDGGKETQYF
>TRBV6-5|NA|NA|TRBJ2-1
TGTGCCAGCAGTTCCGTGGCTATAAACAATGAGCAGTTCTTC
CASSSVAINNEQFF
>TRBV29-1|TRBD1|NA|TRBJ2-4
TGCAGCGTTAGGGGACAGGCCAAAAACATTCAGTACTTC
CSVRGQAKNIQYF
>TRBV5-1|NA|many|TRBJ2-3
TGCGCCAGCAGGGGGCCAGATACGCAGTATTTT
CASRGPDTQYF
>TRBV20-1|NA|NA|TRBJ2-3
TGCAGTGCTCAGCGGGATACGCAGTATTTT
CSAQRDTQYF
>TRBV5-1|TRBD2|few|TRBJ2-1
TGCGCCAGCAGCCCGGGACTAGCGGGAGGGAACTACAATGAGCAGTTCTTC
CASSPGLAGGNYNEQFF
>TRBV28|NA|NA|TRBJ2-5
TGTGCCAGCAGTATGACGGAGACCCAGTACTTC
CASSMTETQYF
>TRBV6-5|NA|few|TRBJ2-6
TGTGCCGTTAAGGCCTCGATCTCTGGGGCCAACGTCCTGACTTTC
CAVKASISGANVLTF
>TRBV10-2|NA|NA|TRBJ2-2
TGCGCCAGCAGCCACGGGCCTACGAACACCGGGGAGCTGTTTTTT
CASSHGPTNTGELFF
>TRBV15|NA|NA|TRBJ2-1
TGTGCCACCAGCGGGATTATGGGACAACACAATGAGCAGTTCTTC
CATSGIMGQHNEQFF
>TRBV20-1|NA|NA|TRBJ2-3
TGCAGTGTCCACCGAGGAACAGATACGCAGTATTTT
CSVHRGTDTQYF
>TRBV18|NA|NA|TRBJ1-3
TGTGCCAGCTCACCACAGGGAGGCTCAAGCTCTGGAAACACCATATATTTT
CASSPQGGSSSGNTIYF
>TRBV12-3/TRBV12-4|NA|NA|TRBJ2-2
TGTGCCAGCAGTTTAGCGCGGGGGCGGGATGTGATCGGGGAGCTGTTTTTT
CASSLARGRDVIGELFF
>TRBV7-2|TRBD2|few|TRBJ2-1
TGTGCCAGCAGTCGGGGGGGCGGGTACAATGAGCAGTTCTTC
CASSRGGGYNEQFF
>TRBV15|NA|NA|TRBJ1-1
TGTGCCACCAGCAGATCCCTACGAGGGATTCACACTGAAGCTTTCTTT
CATSRSLRGIHTEAFF
>TRBV5-1|TRBD1|NA|TRBJ2-1
TGCGCCAGCAGCGGACAGGGGGCCTCGTACAATGAGCAGTTCTTC
CASSGQGASYNEQFF
>TRBV20-1|NA|NA|TRBJ1-2
TGCAGTGCCTTTACAGTTAACTATGGCTACACCTTC
CSAFTVNYGYTF
>TRBV12-3/TRBV12-4|NA|many|TRBJ2-2
TGTGCCAGCAGTTCGGATAAATTAACAGGGAACACCGGGGAGCTGTTTTTT
CASSSDKLTGNTGELFF
>TRBV7-6|TRBD1|NA|TRBJ2-1
TGTGCCAGCAGCTTAGTGGTCGGTCCAGGGGGCGCGCTCAATGAGCAGTTCTTC
CASSLVVGPGGALNEQFF
>TRBV28|TRBD1|few|TRBJ1-3
TGTGCCAGCAGAGCGACAGGGGAATACGGAAACACCATATATTTT
CASRATGEYGNTIYF
>TRBV20-1|NA|NA|TRBJ1-2
TGCAGTGCTAGAAAGAGTAGGACCGAAGGACGTTATGGCTACACCTTC
CSARKSRTEGRYGYTF
>TRBV30|NA|NA|TRBJ1-5
TGTGCCTGGAGTGTGGGTCGGAGTAGCAATCAGCCCCAGCATTTT
CAWSVGRSSNQPQHF
>TRBV5-1|TRBD1|few|TRBJ2-2
TGCGCCAGCAGCTTGGTCCAGGGGGCTCTTATCGAGCTGTTTTTT
CASSLVQGALIELFF
>TRBV20-1|NA|NA|TRBJ2-1
TGCAGTGCTAGAGATGACCGACATACCTACAATGAGCAGTTCTTC
CSARDDRHTYNEQFF